This entry lists 5 T cell receptor beta chains sequenced from one sample in a study of blood T cells in healthy people across ages. Next came a second PCR, run for roughly 6 to 11 cycles, which used a sample-barcoded 5' primer along with a J-beta primer mix. TCRdb passed the 5' RACE reads through MiXCR, listing each CDR3 protein once. The table records approximately 850,000 distinct CDR3 sequences, around 42% of them present only once. Sample: blood. The receptors shown here come from a man aged 60 to 75 in good health.

The genes are TRBV6-2 or TRBV6-3 and TRBJ2-5, with 9 positions matching TRBD1. TRBJ2-7 matches the DNA end more closely, so the J call is doubtful. Germline-derived CDR1 and CDR2 are MNHEY and SVGEGT. The CDR3 length is 15 residues. The CDR3 region is CASKGWDRENYEQYF. In DNA, the CDR3 is TGTGCCAGCAAAGGCTGGGACAGGGAGAACTACGAGCAGTACTTC.

This clonotype was seen many times. This chain connects TRBV4-3 to TRBJ2-1, with D perhaps matching TRBD1 (5 bases). CDR3 length: 12 residues. V gave up 6 bases and J gave up 10 bases, with 13 bases separating them. Germline lookup yields CDR1 LGHNA and CDR2 YSLEER. The CDR3 DNA reads TGCGCCAGCAGTATAGGGGTGGGGGAGCAGTTCTTC. This translates into CASSIGVGEQFF.

The chain joins TRBV12-3 or TRBV12-4 to TRBJ2-7; the match to TRBD2 covers 10 bases. The J call is in doubt because the DNA end fits TRBJ2-5 better. CDR3 size: 15 residues. CDR3 amino acids: CASRQREGPQETQYF. As DNA, the CDR3 is TGTGCCAGCAGGCAGCGGGAGGGCCCTCAAGAGACCCAGTACTTC.

The J gene is TRBJ2-1, the V gene TRBV6-2 or TRBV6-3; no clear D. CDR1 and CDR2 from the germline V gene are MNHEY and SVGEGT. This CDR3 contains 12 residues. Trimming shortened V by 6 bases and J by 4 bases, and 7 bases separated the two germline ends. The CDR3 loop is CASRIEYNEQFF. CDR3 in DNA: TGTGCCAGCAGGATCGAATACAATGAGCAGTTCTTC.

The gene calls are TRBV7-2 and TRBJ2-5; 7 positions match TRBD2. V lost 5 bases and J lost 3; bases outside the gene matches: 6. The CDR3 contains 14 residues. CDR1 is SGHTA, CDR2 FQGNSA, per germline. The CDR3 nucleotides read TGTGCCAGCAGCATTATGGGGGGGAAAGAGACCCAGTACTTC. This sequence encodes CASSIMGGKETQYF.